This TCR beta chain was documented in a study of somatic mutations in cytotoxic T cells in rheumatoid arthritis. Produced via immunoSEQ multiplex PCR; TCRdb's table is partial and in-frame only. This table has around 3,200 clones, less than 85% appearing once. Losses at the gene ends were 1 base for V and 5 bases for J; bases not matched to a gene: 4. CDR1 and CDR2 from the germline V gene are LGHNA and YSLEER. The CDR3 is made up of 15 amino acids. The TCR originated in a man in his forties with rheumatoid arthritis. This rearrangement joins TRBV4-3 to TRBJ2-7; 11 nucleotides match TRBD2. The sequenced material came from CD8+ T cells sorted from blood. CDR3 sequence: CASSQGTSGSNEQYF. The CDR3 DNA sequence: TGCGCCAGCAGCCAAGGCACTAGCGGGAGTAACGAGCAGTACTTC.